A selection of T cell receptor beta chains follows, all from one sample in a study of blood T cell repertoires in COVID-19. Sequenced by immunoSEQ multiplex PCR; TCRdb stores in-frame clones only, minus some. The data contain some 150,000 clones, around 90% of them singletons. Material for sequencing was peripheral blood. The receptor set was obtained from a human donor in a cohort sampled during active COVID-19. CDR3s include the opening cysteine and the closing phenylalanine or tryptophan. Each record gives: D gene, J gene, clone size, V gene, CDR3 protein, CDR3 DNA. A D gene is named only where the DNA matches it firmly. Part of the rows lack a size; the others show once, few, many or a class for expanded clones.

NA | TRBJ2-5 | NA | TRBV12-5 | CASGTGQYQETQYF | TGTGCTAGTGGTACTGGGCAGTACCAAGAGACCCAGTACTTC
TRBD1 | TRBJ2-1 | NA | TRBV18 | CASSPSTGSHEQFF | TGTGCCAGCTCACCCTCGACAGGGTCCCATGAGCAGTTCTTC
TRBD1 | TRBJ2-7 | NA | TRBV6-5 | CASKTTGGNTYEQYF | TGTGCCAGCAAAACGACAGGGGGCAACACCTACGAGCAGTACTTC
NA | TRBJ1-1 | once | TRBV12-3/TRBV12-4 | CASSRQLEAFF | TGTGCCAGCAGTCGACAGCTTGAAGCTTTCTTT
NA | TRBJ2-7 | NA | TRBV20-1 | CSASSPREQRGQYF | TGCAGTGCTAGTTCCCCCAGGGAACAGCGAGGGCAGTACTTC
NA | TRBJ1-5 | NA | TRBV19 | CASSHLPAGTNQPQHF | TGTGCCAGTAGTCACCTTCCGGCGGGGACCAATCAGCCCCAGCATTTT
TRBD2 | TRBJ2-3 | NA | TRBV5-1 | CASSSPKGSGGTDTQYF | TGCGCCAGCAGCTCACCGAAAGGTAGCGGGGGTACAGATACGCAGTATTTT
NA | TRBJ1-5 | NA | TRBV6-1 | CASSEDRVQPQHF | TGTGCCAGCAGTGAAGACCGGGTACAGCCCCAGCATTTT
NA | TRBJ2-1 | NA | TRBV7-3 | CASSSSGYNEQFF | TGTGCCAGCAGCTCCAGCGGCTACAATGAGCAGTTCTTC
TRBD2 | TRBJ2-7 | NA | TRBV11-3 | CASSRGEAYEQYF | TGTGCCAGCAGCCGGGGGGAGGCCTACGAGCAGTACTTC
TRBD1 | TRBJ2-3 | NA | TRBV27 | CASGDRDSTDTQYF | TGTGCCAGCGGAGACAGGGATAGCACAGATACGCAGTATTTT
NA | TRBJ2-3 | NA | TRBV19 | CASSMRTGTDTQYF | TGTGCCAGTAGTATGAGGACAGGCACAGATACGCAGTATTTT
NA | TRBJ2-5 | NA | TRBV11-2 | CASSFTGSGTQYF | TGTGCCAGCAGCTTCACAGGGTCCGGGACCCAGTACTTC
NA | TRBJ2-6 | once | TRBV2 | CASGAAPSGANVLTF | TGTGCCAGCGGAGCAGCCCCCTCTGGGGCCAACGTCCTGACTTTC
TRBD1 | TRBJ1-3 | once | TRBV7-7 | CASSPDRGVGNTIYF | TGTGCTAGCAGCCCCGACAGGGGTGTAGGAAACACCATATATTTT
NA | TRBJ1-2 | NA | TRBV5-3 | CARSQREGEGYTF | TGTGCCAGAAGCCAACGGGAGGGGGAGGGCTACACCTTC
NA | TRBJ2-3 | once | TRBV5-1 | CASSLGLDTDTQYF | TGCGCCAGCAGCTTGGGACTAGACACAGATACGCAGTATTTT
NA | TRBJ1-4 | NA | TRBV6-1 | CASSEPGNEKLFF | TGTGCCAGCAGTGAACCGGGTAATGAAAAACTGTTTTTT
NA | TRBJ1-5 | NA | TRBV12-3/TRBV12-4 | CASSLRGNQPQHF | TGTGCCAGCAGTTTAAGGGGAAATCAGCCCCAGCATTTT
NA | TRBJ1-3 | NA | TRBV7-9 | CASSLELYSGNTIYF | TGTGCCAGCAGCTTAGAACTCTACTCTGGAAACACCATATATTTT
NA | TRBJ2-7 | NA | TRBV11-2 | CASSLVTGGKDSYEQYF | TGTGCCAGCAGCTTAGTAACTGGGGGCAAGGACTCCTACGAGCAGTACTTC
NA | TRBJ2-3 | NA | TRBV7-7 | CASSQAGKDTQYF | TGTGCTAGCAGCCAGGCGGGGAAAGATACGCAGTATTTT
TRBD1 | TRBJ1-5 | NA | TRBV7-9 | CASSLAGTGSQPQHF | TGTGCCAGCAGCTTAGCGGGGACAGGGTCTCAGCCCCAGCATTTT
TRBD1 | TRBJ1-2 | NA | TRBV19 | CASSLWWTGDYGYTF | TGTGCCAGTAGTTTGTGGTGGACAGGGGACTATGGCTACACCTTC
NA | TRBJ1-1 | NA | TRBV15 | CATSRAGVTEAFF | TGTGCCACCAGCAGAGCGGGAGTCACTGAAGCTTTCTTT
NA | TRBJ2-1 | NA | TRBV3-1/TRBV3-2 | CASSPPGSYNEQFF | TGTGCCAGCAGCCCCCCCGGGAGCTACAATGAGCAGTTCTTC
TRBD1 | TRBJ1-2 | NA | TRBV4-1 | CASSQIGQGRYGYTF | TGCGCCAGCAGCCAAATCGGACAGGGGCGCTATGGCTACACCTTC